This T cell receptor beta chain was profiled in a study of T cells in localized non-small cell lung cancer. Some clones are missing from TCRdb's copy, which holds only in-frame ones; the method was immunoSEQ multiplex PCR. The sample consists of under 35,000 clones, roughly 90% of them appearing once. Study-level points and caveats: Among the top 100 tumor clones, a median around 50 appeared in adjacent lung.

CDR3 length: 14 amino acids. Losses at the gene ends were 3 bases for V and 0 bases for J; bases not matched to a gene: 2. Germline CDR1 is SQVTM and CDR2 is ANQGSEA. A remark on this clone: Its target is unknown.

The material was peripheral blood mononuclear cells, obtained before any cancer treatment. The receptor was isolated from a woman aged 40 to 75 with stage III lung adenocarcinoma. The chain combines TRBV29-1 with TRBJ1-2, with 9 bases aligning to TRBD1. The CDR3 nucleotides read TGCAGCGTTGACCGACAGGGGGCTAACTATGGCTACACCTTC. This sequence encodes CSVDRQGANYGYTF.